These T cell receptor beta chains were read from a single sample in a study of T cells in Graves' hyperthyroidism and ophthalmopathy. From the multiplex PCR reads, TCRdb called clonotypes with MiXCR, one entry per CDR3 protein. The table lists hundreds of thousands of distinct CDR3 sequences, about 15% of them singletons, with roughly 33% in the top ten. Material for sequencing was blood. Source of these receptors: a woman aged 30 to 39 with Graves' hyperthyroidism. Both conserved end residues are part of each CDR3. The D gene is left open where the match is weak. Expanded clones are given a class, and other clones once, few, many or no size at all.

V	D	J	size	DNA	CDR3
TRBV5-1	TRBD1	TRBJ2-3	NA	TGCGCCAGCAGCCTAGACAGGGTAGGAGATACGCAGTATTTT	CASSLDRVGDTQYF
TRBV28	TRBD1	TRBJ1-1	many	TGTGCCAGCAGCCCCTCCGGGACAGGTTACACTGAAGCTTTCTTT	CASSPSGTGYTEAFF
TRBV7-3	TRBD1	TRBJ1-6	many	TGTGCCAGCAGCTTAACGGGGCAGAGGGGGCGGTCACCCCTCCACTTT	CASSLTGQRGRSPLHF
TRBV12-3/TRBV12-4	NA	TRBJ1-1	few	TGTGCCAGCACCCTATCCCCGGTTGAAGCTTTCTTT	CASTLSPVEAFF
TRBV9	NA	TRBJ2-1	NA	TGTGCCAGAGTCGAACCGAGTAGCTCCTACAATGAGCAGTTCTTC	CARVEPSSSYNEQFF
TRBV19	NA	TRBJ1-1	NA	TGTGCCAGTAGTATGATCCGGGAGGCCACTGAAGCTTTCTTT	CASSMIREATEAFF
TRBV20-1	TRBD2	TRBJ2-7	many	TGCAGTGCTCGACTAGCGGGAACCTACGAGCAGTACTTC	CSARLAGTYEQYF
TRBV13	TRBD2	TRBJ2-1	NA	TGTGCCAGCAGCTTAGTTCCTAGCGGGAATGAGCAGTTCTTC	CASSLVPSGNEQFF
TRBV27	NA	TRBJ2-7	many	TGTGCCAGCAGAAGAGACGGAGGCTCCTACGAGCAGTACTTC	CASRRDGGSYEQYF
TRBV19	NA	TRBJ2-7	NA	TGTGCCAGTAGTACCCTGGAGTCCTACGAGCAGTACTTC	CASSTLESYEQYF
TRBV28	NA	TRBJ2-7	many	TGTGCCAGCAGTTTACCACAAACCCAGCAGTACTTC	CASSLPQTQQYF
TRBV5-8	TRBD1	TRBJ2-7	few	TGTGCCAGCAGCTTGACAGGACAGGGCTACAACGAGCAGTACTTC	CASSLTGQGYNEQYF
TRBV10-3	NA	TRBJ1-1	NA	TGTGCCATCTCGCAAGGTTCTGAAGCTTTCTTT	CAISQGSEAFF
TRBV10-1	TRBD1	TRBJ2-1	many	TGCGCCAGCAGTGCCGGGGACAGGACCTCCTACAATGAGCAGTTCTTC	CASSAGDRTSYNEQFF
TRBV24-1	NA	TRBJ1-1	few	TGTGCCACCGCAGGGGACACTGAAGCTTTCTTT	CATAGDTEAFF
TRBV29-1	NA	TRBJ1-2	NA	TGCAGCGTTGGTCCCACATCCGGGCTAGCTAACTATGGCTACACCTTC	CSVGPTSGLANYGYTF
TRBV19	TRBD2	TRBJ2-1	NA	TGTGCCAGTAGTAGGACCGGGACTAGCAAACCCAATGAGCAGTTCTTC	CASSRTGTSKPNEQFF
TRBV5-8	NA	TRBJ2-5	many	TGTGCCAGCAGCCTCCCTAGGGGGGAGGAGACCCAGTACTTC	CASSLPRGEETQYF
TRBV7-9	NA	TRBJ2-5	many	TGTGCCAGCAGCCTAGGGGCCGAGACCCAGTACTTC	CASSLGAETQYF
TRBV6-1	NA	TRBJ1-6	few	TGTGCCAGCAGTGTACGGAATTCACCCCTCCACTTT	CASSVRNSPLHF
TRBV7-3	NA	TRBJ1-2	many	TGTGCCAGCAGCTTCGGGCCCGGGGAAGGCTACACCTTC	CASSFGPGEGYTF
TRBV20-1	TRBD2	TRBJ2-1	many	TGCAGTGCTAGCCGTAGCGGGAGGGGGTCAAATGAGCAGTTCTTC	CSASRSGRGSNEQFF
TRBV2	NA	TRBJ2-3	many	TGTGCCAGCACTGCGGTTAGCACAGATACGCAGTATTTT	CASTAVSTDTQYF
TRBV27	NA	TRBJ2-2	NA	TGTGCCAGCTCGGGGCGGGCCGGGGAGCTGTTTTTT	CASSGRAGELFF
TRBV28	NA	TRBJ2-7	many	TGTGCCAGCAGTTTTGTCGGGAAGGTATCCTACGAGCAGTACTTC	CASSFVGKVSYEQYF
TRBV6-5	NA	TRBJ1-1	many	TGTGCCAGCAGTTACCGGCAGCACCCTGAAGCTTTCTTT	CASSYRQHPEAFF
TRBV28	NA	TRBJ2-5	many	TGTGCCAGCAGTCAACTCTCGGGGGAAGAGACCCAGTACTTC	CASSQLSGEETQYF
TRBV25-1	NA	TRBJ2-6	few	TGTGCCAGCACTTCCAACGGGGGAAAAAGACAAGCTGGGGCCAACGTCCTGACTTTC	CASTSNGGKRQAGANVLTF
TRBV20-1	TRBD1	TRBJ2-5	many	TGCAGTGCCACCCACCAGACGACAGGGTTGAAGACCCAGTACTTC	CSATHQTTGLKTQYF
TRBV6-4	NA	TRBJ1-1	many	TGTGCCAGCAGTGACTCACCAGGCCGTACAGCTTTCTTT	CASSDSPGRTAFF
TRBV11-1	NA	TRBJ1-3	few	TGTGCCAGCAGCAAGGGACGTAGGATCTCTGGAAACACCATATATTTT	CASSKGRRISGNTIYF
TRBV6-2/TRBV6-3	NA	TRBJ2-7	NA	TGTGCCAGCAGTTACTCTTTCCTAAGGGGTGTCTACGAGCAGTACTTC	CASSYSFLRGVYEQYF
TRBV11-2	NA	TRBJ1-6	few	TGTGCCAGCAGCTTAGGCAGGGACAATTCACCCCTCCACTTT	CASSLGRDNSPLHF
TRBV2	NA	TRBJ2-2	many	TGTGCCAGCACTTGGGGCCCGAACACCGGGGAGCTGTTTTTT	CASTWGPNTGELFF
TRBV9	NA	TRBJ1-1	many	TGTGCCAGCAGCGTAGCCCCTAACACTGAAGCTTTCTTT	CASSVAPNTEAFF
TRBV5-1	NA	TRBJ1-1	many	TGCGCCAGCAGCGTACAGGGCTTTAGGACTGAAGCTTTCTTT	CASSVQGFRTEAFF
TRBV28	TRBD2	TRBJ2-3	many	TGTGCCAGCAGTTCGACTAGCGGGAGAAAGAATACGCAGTATTTT	CASSSTSGRKNTQYF
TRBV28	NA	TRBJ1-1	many	TGTGCCAGCAGTTTGGGAGGGGAGAGGGGCACTGAAGCTTTCTTT	CASSLGGERGTEAFF
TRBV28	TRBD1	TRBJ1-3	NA	TGTGCCAGCACAGGGGGGAAATCGAACACCATATATTTT	CASTGGKSNTIYF
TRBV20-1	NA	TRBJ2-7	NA	TGCAGTGCTACCTTGACAGGCCACAGACTCGGAACCTACGAGCAGTACTTC	CSATLTGHRLGTYEQYF
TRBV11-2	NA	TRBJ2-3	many	TGTGCCAGCAGCTTAGATCCGAATACGCAGTATTTT	CASSLDPNTQYF
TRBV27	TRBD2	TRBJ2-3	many	TGTGCCAGCAGAGCGGGACGCACAGATACGCAGTATTTT	CASRAGRTDTQYF
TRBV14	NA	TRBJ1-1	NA	TGTGCCAGCAGCCAACATTGGGATACTGAAGCTTTCTTT	CASSQHWDTEAFF
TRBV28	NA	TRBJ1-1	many	TGTGCCAGCAGTTTAGCGGGAGGGGGTAAGCGGAATGAAGCTTTCTTT	CASSLAGGGKRNEAFF
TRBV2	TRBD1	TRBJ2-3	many	TGTGCCAGCAGGACAGGGGTTCCAGATACGCAGTATTTT	CASRTGVPDTQYF
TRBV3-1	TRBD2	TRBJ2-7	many	TGTGCCAGCAGCCAAGGGGCGGGAGGGTTATCCGAGCAGTACTTC	CASSQGAGGLSEQYF
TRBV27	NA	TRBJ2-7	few	TGTGCCAGCAGGAACCTCGACGGGAGTTACGAGCAGTACTTC	CASRNLDGSYEQYF